Sequencing of this T cell receptor beta chain was carried out in a study of tumor and adjacent non-tumor tissue in lung cancer (dated by TCRdb to between 2017 and 2018). Notes on the research overall: Of the cohort, over 9 patients had adenocarcinoma, 2 had squamous cell carcinoma and 1 had small cell lung cancer. The roughly 15 patients were aged about 31 to 76 years, included roughly ten men and 5 women, and had TNM stage I to III disease. Sequencing generated a total of more than 95,000,000 productive TCRbeta reads, averaging roughly 4.4 million reads per sample. Using bulk TCRbeta repertoires from under 17 lung cancer patients, the study set lung tumor tissue side by side with matched distant non-tumor lung tissue. A few dozen paired specimens, one tumor and one normal lung sample per patient, were profiled by TCRbeta CDR3 sequencing.

Bulk unsorted tissue served as the source for RNA extraction, and RNA quality was assessed using a NanoDrop ND-1000 and an Agilent 2100. All donors had newly diagnosed lung cancer, had not received prior chemotherapy, and were admitted for thoracic surgery in China between August and November 2014. The study excluded patients who had received radiotherapy or chemotherapy before or who had another cancer at the same time. Pieces of surgical tissue measuring about 1-2.1 cm3 were kept in RNAlater solution and stored at -80 degrees C until use. What the research found in general, with its limitations: Because peripheral blood was not sequenced, the blood TCRbeta repertoires of the lung cancer patients in the study went unexamined. Younger patients had significantly higher TCR diversity, and higher tumor TCR diversity was associated with shorter overall and disease-free survival. With only about 16 patients in the cohort, the authors noted that larger samples and more detailed clinical data are needed. Neither the sequencing platform nor unique molecular identifiers are mentioned in the methods. The top 100 clones accounted for a significantly larger cumulative portion of the repertoire in normal lung than in tumor tissue. Significantly higher TCR diversity (inverse Simpson) was observed in tumor tissue than in normal lung tissue (approximately 440 vs 150, P = 0.0075, Mann-Whitney U test).

In its sample, this clonotype was seen a few times. The antigen it binds to is not known. No base quality information exists; no much larger clone differs at one position. The library relied on multiplex PCR. Sequenced using an Illumina HiSeq 2500. TCRbeta libraries were constructed through three rounds of nested PCR with primers (Table S4) according to protocols adapted from ARM-PCR. PCR products of 200-500 bp were gel-excised and purified with the QIAquick gel extraction kit before sequencing. Under the source paper's analysis protocol: Reads were cleaned with Trimmomatic, merged with FLASH into complete CDR3 sequences, and assigned to V(D)J germline segments with MiTCR. Clonal diversity was calculated as the inverse Simpson's index using VDJtools. A read counted as productive if the sequence was in-frame and lacked a premature stop codon. The public reads were quality trimmed at Q25 with fastp and then assembled into clones with MiXCR by TCRdb, keeping productive beta chains. Each CDR3 protein appears once, grouped with its most common genes and DNA. The authors' filters were not applied to this entry. The sample records some 71,000 distinct CDR3 sequences, roughly 72% of which are singletons. The ten largest clones capture 8% to 9.5% of the sample.

Looking up the germline V gene yields CDR1 KGHSH and CDR2 LQKENI. Trimming accounts for 3 bases at V and 4 bases at J, while the number of junction bases matched to no gene is 6. The CDR3 has 17 amino acids, counting the end cysteine and phenylalanine. Only the CDR3 portion is preserved as DNA: 51 bases, with reading frame beginning at the first base. The sequenced material came from lung tumor tissue. This TCR derives from a woman aged 40 to 55 with non-small cell lung cancer. The receptor chain draws on TRBV18 and TRBJ2-1, with 13 junctional bases fitting TRBD2. The sequenced DNA is TGTGCCAGCTCACCCCGTACTAGCGGGAGGGATTACAATGAGCAGTTCTTC. Its coded protein is CASSPRTSGRDYNEQFF.